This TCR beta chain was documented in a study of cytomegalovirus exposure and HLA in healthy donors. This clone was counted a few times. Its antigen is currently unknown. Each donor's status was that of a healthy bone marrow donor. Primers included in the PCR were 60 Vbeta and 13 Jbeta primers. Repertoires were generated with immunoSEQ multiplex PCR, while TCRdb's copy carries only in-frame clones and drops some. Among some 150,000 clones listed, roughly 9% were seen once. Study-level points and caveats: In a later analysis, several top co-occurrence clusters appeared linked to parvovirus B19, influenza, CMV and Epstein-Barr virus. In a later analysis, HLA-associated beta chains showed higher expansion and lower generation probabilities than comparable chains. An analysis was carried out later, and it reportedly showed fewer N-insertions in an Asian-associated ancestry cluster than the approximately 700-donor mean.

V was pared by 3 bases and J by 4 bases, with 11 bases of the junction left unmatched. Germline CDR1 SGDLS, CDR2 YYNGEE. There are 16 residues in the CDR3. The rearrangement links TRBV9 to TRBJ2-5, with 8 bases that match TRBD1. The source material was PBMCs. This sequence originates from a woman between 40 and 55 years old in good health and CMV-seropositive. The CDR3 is CASSASPTGAIETQYF. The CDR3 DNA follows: TGTGCCAGCAGCGCCAGCCCGACAGGGGCGATAGAGACCCAGTACTTC. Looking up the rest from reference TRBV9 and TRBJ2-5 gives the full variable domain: DSGVTQTPKHLITATGQRVTLRCSPRSGDLSVYWYQQSLDQGLQFLIQYYNGEERAKGNILERFSAQQFPDLHSELNLSSLELGDSALYFCASSASPTGAIETQYFGPGTRLLVL.